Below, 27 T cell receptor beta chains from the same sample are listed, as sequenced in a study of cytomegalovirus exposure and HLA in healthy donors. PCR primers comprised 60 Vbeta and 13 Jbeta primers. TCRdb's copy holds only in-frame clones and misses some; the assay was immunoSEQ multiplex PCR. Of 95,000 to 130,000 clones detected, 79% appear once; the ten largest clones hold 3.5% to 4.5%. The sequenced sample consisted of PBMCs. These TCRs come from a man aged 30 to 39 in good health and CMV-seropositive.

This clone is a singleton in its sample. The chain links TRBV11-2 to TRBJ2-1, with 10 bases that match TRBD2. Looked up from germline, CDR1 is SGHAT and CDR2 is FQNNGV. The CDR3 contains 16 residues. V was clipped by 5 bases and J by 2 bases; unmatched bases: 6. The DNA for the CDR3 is TGTGCCAGCAGCGTATTCGGACTAGCGGCCTACAATGAGCAGTTCTTC. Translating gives CASSVFGLAAYNEQFF. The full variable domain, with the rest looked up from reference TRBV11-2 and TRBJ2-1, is EAGVAQSPRYKIIEKRQSVAFWCNPISGHATLYWYQQILGQGPKLLIQFQNNGVVDDSQLPKDRFSAERLKGVDSTLKIQPAKLEDSAVYLCASSVFGLAAYNEQFFGPGTRLTVL.

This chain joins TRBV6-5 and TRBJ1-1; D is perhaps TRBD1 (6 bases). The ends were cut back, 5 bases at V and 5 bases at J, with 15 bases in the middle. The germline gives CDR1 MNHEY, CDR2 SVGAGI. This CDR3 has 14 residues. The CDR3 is CASSQQGVWTEAFF. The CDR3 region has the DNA TGTGCCAGCAGTCAACAGGGAGTTTGGACTGAAGCTTTCTTT.

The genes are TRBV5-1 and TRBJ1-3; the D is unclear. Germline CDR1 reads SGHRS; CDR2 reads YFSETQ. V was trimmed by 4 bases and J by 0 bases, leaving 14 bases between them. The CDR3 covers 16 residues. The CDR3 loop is CASSPDTLDSGNTIYF. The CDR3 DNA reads TGCGCCAGCAGCCCCGACACATTAGACTCTGGAAACACCATATATTTT.

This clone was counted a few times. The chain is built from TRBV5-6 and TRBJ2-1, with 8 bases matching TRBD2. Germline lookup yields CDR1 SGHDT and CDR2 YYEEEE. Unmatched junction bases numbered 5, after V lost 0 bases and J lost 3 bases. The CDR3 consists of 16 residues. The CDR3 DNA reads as TGTGCCAGCAGCTTGGCACAGCGGGGGTTCTACAATGAGCAGTTCTTC. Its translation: CASSLAQRGFYNEQFF.

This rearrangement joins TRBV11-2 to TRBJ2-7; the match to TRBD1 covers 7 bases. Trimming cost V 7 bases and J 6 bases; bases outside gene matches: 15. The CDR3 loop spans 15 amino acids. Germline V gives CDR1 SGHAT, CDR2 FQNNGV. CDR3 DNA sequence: TGTGCCAGCAACCAAGACAGGGTTGTCCCAGGCGAGCAGTACTTC. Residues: CASNQDRVVPGEQYF.

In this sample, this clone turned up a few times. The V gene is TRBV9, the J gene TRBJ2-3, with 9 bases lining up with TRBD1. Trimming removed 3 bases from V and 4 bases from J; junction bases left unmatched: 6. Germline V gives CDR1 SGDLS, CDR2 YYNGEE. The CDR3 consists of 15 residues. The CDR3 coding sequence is TGTGCCAGCAGCGGCACAGGGGGCGTATCAGATACGCAGTATTTT. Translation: CASSGTGGVSDTQYF.

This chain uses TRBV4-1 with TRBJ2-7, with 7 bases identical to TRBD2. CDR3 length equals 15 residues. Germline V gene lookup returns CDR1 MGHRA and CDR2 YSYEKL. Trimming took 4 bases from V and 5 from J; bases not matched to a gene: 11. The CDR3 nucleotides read TGCGCCAGCAGCCCCACTGGGGGGGATAACCACGAGCAGTACTTC. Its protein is CASSPTGGDNHEQYF.

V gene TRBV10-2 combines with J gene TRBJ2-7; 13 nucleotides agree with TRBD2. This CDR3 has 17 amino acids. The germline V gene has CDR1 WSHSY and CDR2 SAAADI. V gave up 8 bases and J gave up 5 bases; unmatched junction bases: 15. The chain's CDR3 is CASCPGTSGMLFHEQYF. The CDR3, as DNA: TGCGCCAGCTGCCCCGGGACTAGCGGGATGTTGTTCCACGAGCAGTACTTC.

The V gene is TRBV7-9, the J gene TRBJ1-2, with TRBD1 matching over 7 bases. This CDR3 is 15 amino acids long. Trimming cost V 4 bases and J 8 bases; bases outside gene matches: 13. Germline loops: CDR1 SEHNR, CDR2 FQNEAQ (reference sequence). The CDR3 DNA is TGTGCCAGCAGCTCTTTCCGACAGGGCACAAGGGGCTACACCTTC. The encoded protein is CASSSFRQGTRGYTF.

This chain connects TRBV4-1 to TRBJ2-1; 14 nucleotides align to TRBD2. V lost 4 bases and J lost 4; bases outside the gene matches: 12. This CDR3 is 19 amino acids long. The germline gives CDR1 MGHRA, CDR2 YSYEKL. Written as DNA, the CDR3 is TGCGCCAGCAGCCGCACGGGACTAGCGGGAGACTCCGTTTACAATGAGCAGTTCTTC. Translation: CASSRTGLAGDSVYNEQFF.

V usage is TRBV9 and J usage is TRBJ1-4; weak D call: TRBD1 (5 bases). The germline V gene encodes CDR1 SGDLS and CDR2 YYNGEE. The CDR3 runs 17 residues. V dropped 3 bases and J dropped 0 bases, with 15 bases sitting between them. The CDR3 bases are TGTGCCAGCAGCGCCCTCCCGACAGCTTCAACTAATGAAAAACTGTTTTTT. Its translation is CASSALPTASTNEKLFF.

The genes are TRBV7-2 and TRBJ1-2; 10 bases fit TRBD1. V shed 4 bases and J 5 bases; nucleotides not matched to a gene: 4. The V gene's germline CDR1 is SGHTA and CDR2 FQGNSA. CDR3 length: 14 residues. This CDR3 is CASSSDRGTYGYTF. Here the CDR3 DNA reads TGTGCCAGCAGCTCGGACAGGGGGACGTATGGCTACACCTTC.

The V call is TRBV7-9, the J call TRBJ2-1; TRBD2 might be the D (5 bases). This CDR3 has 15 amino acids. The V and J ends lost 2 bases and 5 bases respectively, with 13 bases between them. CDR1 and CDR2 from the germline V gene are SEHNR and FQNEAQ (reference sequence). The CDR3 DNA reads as TGTGCCAGCAGCTTACGAGGACTGGAGAACAATGAGCAGTTCTTC. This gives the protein CASSLRGLENNEQFF.

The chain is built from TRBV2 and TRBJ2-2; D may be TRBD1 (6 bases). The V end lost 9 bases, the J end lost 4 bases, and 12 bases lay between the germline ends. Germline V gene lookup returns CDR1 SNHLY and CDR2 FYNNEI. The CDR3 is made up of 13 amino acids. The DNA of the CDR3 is TGTGCCAGAGGTGGGGGCGTCACCGGGGAGCTGTTTTTT. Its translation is CARGGGVTGELFF. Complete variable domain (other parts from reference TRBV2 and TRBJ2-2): EPEVTQTPSHQVTQMGQEVILRCVPISNHLYFYWYRQILGQKVEFLVSFYNNEISEKSEIFDDQFSVERPDGSNFTLKIRSTKLEDSAMYFCARGGGVTGELFFGEGSRLTVL.

CDR3 residues: CASSISLAGNTIYF. CDR3 nucleotides: TGTGCCAGTAGTATCTCCCTAGCTGGAAACACCATATATTTT. This sequence joins TRBV19 and TRBJ1-3; no reliable D call. The CDR3 is 14 residues long. V lost 3 bases and J lost 2, with 8 bases in between. Germline assignment: CDR1 LNHDA and CDR2 SQIVND (reference sequence).

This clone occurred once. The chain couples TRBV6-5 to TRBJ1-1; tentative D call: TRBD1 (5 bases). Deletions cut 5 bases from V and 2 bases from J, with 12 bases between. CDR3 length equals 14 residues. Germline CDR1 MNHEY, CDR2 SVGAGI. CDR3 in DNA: TGTGCCAGCAGTGAAGGCTGGGGCAACACTGAAGCTTTCTTT. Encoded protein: CASSEGWGNTEAFF.

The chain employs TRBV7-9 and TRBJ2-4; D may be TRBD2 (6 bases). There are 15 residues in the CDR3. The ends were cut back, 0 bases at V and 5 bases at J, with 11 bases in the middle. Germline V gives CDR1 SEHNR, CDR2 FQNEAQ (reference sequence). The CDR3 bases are TGTGCCAGCAGCTTAGCGTCGGGAGAAGAAAACATTCAGTACTTC. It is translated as CASSLASGEENIQYF.

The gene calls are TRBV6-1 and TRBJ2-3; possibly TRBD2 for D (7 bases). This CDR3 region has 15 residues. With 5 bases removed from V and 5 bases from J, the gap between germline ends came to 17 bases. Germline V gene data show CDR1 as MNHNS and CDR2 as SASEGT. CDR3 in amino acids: CASSPRGGHIDTQYF. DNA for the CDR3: TGTGCCAGCAGTCCGAGGGGGGGGCATATAGATACGCAGTATTTT.

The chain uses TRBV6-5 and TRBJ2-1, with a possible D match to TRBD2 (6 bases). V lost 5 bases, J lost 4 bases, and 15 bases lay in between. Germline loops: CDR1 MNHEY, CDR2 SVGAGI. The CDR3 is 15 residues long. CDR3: CASSGGLPIYNEQFF. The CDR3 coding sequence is TGTGCCAGCAGTGGAGGGCTCCCAATATACAATGAGCAGTTCTTC.

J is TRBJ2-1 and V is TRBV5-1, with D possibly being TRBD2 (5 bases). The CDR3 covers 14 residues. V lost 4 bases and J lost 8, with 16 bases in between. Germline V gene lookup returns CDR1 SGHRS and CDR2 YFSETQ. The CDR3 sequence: CASSPRARVDEQFF. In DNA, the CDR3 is TGCGCCAGCAGCCCGAGGGCTAGAGTGGATGAGCAGTTCTTC.

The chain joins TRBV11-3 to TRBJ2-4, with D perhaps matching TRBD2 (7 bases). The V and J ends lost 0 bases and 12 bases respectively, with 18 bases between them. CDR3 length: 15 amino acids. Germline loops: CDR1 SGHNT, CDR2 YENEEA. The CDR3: CASSLDLGGSDSQYF. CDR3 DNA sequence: TGTGCCAGCAGCTTAGATTTGGGAGGGTCGGACAGTCAGTACTTC.

CDR3 sequence (DNA): TGTGCCAGCAGTCCTACAGGGGGGAACACTGAAGCTTTCTTT. Translating it yields CASSPTGGNTEAFF. The chain joins TRBV5-5 to TRBJ1-1; the match to TRBD1 covers 8 bases. The CDR3 loop spans 14 amino acids. Germline CDR1 SGHKS, CDR2 YYEKEE (reference sequence). With 5 bases clipped from V and 1 base from J, the junction kept 4 bases outside the gene matches.

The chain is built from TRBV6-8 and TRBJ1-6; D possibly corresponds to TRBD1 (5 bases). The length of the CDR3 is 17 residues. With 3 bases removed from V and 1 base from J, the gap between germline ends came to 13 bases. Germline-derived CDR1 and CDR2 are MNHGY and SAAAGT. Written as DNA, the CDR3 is TGTGCCAGCAGTTATGCTGGGGCCCCATCCTATAATTCACCCCTCCACTTT. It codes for CASSYAGAPSYNSPLHF.

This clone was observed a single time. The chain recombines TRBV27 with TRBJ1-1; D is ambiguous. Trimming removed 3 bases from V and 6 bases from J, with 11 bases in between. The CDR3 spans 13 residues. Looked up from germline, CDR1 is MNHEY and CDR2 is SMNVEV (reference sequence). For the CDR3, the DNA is TGTGCCAGCAGTTTGTGGAGGGCATCTGAAGCTTTCTTT. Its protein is CASSLWRASEAFF.

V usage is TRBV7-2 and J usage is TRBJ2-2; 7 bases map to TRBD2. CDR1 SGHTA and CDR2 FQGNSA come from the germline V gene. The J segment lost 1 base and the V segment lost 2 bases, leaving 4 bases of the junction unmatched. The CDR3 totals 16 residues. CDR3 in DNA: TGTGCCAGCAGCTTATCCCCTAGCGGGAACACCGGGGAGCTGTTTTTT. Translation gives CASSLSPSGNTGELFF.

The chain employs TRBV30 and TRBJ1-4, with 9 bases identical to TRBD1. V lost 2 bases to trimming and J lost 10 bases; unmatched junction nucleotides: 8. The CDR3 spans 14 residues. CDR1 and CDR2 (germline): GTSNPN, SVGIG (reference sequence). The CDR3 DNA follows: TGTGCCTGGAGTACCGGGACAGGGTCCGGAAAACTGTTTTTT. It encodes CAWSTGTGSGKLFF. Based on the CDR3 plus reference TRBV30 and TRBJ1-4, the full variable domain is SQTIHQWPATLVQPVGSPLSLECTVEGTSNPNLYWYRQAAGRGLQLLFYSVGIGQISSEVPQNLSASRPQDRQFILSSKKLLLSDSGFYLCAWSTGTGSGKLFFGSGTQLSVL.

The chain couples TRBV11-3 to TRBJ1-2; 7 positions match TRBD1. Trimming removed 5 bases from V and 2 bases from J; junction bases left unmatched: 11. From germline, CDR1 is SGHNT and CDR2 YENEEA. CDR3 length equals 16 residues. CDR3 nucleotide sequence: TGTGCCAGCAGCCCGTCATCCCGGACAGGCAACTATGGCTACACCTTC. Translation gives CASSPSSRTGNYGYTF.